This T cell receptor beta chain came from a study of T cells in Graves' hyperthyroidism and ophthalmopathy. The TCR beta CDR3 regions underwent amplification using RNA transcripts as the source. A first-round RT-PCR of the TCR CDR3 used the HTBI primer set. TCRdb re-called the multiplex PCR reads through MiXCR, storing one row per CDR3 protein. The table records 330,000 or so distinct CDR3 sequences, around 20% of them present only once. Active moderate-to-severe ophthalmopathy, Clinical Activity Score at least 3, NOSPECS at least 4, under 3 months' duration. Clinicians diagnosed patients from clinical symptoms, serum thyroxine and TRAb, thyroid ultrasound and orbital computed tomography. CDR1 and CDR2 from the germline V gene are MDHEN and SYDVKM. The V gene end was trimmed by 2 bases and the J gene end by 6 bases; junction bases not matched to a gene: 3. This CDR3 contains 15 residues.

Sequencing input: blood. V and J are TRBV28 and TRBJ2-2, with 10 bases matching TRBD2. The TCR originated in a man aged 45 to 65 with Graves' ophthalmopathy. This CDR3 is CASSLGTSVAGELFF. The CDR3 DNA follows: TGTGCCAGCAGTTTAGGGACTAGCGTGGCCGGGGAGCTGTTTTTT.